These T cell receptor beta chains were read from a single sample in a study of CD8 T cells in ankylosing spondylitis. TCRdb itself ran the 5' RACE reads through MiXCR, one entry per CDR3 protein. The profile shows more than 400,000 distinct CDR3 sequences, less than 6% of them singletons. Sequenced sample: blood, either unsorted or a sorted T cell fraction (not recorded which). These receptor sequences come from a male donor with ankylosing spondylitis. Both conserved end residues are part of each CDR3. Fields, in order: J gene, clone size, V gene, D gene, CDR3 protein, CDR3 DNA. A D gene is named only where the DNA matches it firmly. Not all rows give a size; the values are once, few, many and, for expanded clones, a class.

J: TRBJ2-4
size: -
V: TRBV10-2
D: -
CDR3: CASSEWEGWAKNIQYF
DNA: TGCGCCAGCAGTGAGTGGGAAGGGTGGGCCAAAAACATTCAGTACTTC

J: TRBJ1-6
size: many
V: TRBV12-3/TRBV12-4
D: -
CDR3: CASSLAGRDSPLHF
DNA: TGTGCCAGCAGTTTAGCCGGGCGTGACTCACCCCTCCACTTT

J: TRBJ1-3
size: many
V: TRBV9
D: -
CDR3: CASSTGLHGNTIYF
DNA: TGTGCCAGCTCAACAGGGCTACACGGAAACACCATATATTTT

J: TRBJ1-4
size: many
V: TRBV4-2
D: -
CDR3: CASSQTGHPEGAEKLFF
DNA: TGTGCCAGCAGCCAAACTGGACACCCCGAAGGGGCTGAAAAACTGTTTTTT

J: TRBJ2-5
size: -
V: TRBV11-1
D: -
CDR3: CASSTRGFGLTQETQYF
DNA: TGTGCCAGCAGCACCCGAGGGTTTGGTCTTACCCAAGAGACCCAGTACTTC

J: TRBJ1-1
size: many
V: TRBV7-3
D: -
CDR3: CASSLLSLGGKAFF
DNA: TGTGCCAGCAGCTTATTGTCGCTCGGAGGGAAAGCTTTCTTT

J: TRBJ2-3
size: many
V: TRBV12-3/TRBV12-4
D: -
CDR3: CASSSYGKADTQYF
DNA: TGTGCCAGCAGTTCGTATGGGAAGGCAGATACGCAGTATTTT

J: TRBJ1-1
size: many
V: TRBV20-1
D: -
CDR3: CSALGQSTEAFF
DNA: TGCAGTGCTCTCGGACAGTCTACTGAAGCTTTCTTT

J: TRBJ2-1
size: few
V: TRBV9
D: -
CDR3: CASSVKQDLIYEQFF
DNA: TGTGCCAGCAGCGTTAAACAGGACTTAATCTATGAGCAGTTCTTC

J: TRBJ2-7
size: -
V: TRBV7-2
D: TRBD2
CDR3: CASSLIGGEVYEQYF
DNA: TGTGCCAGCAGCTTGATTGGGGGGGAGGTCTACGAGCAGTACTTC

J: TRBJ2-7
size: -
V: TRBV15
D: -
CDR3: CATSGSPNYEQYF
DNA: TGTGCCACCAGCGGGAGTCCGAACTACGAGCAGTACTTC

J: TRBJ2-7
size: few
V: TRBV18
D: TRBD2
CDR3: CASSPGLEDYEQYF
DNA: TGTGCCAGCTCACCGGGACTAGAGGACTACGAGCAGTACTTC

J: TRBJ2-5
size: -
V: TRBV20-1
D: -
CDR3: CSARNIGGETQYF
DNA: TGCAGTGCTAGAAACATCGGGGGAGAGACCCAGTACTTC

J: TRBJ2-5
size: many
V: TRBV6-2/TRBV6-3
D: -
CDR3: CASSLRAGPTYF
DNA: TGTGCCAGCAGTCTCCGGGCAGGGCCCACGTACTTC

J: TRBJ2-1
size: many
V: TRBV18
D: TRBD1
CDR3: CASSGQGNNEQFF
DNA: TGTGCCAGCTCGGGACAGGGAAACAATGAGCAGTTCTTC

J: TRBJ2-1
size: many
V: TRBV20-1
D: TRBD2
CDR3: CSARGSGNYNEQFF
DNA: TGCAGTGCTAGGGGGAGCGGGAATTACAATGAGCAGTTCTTC

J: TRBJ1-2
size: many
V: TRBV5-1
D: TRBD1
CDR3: CASSLKEGQGAYGYTF
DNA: TGCGCCAGCAGCTTGAAGGAGGGACAGGGGGCCTATGGCTACACCTTC

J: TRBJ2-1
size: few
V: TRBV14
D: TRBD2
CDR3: CASSLRLAGGFEQFF
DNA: TGTGCCAGCAGCCTACGACTAGCGGGAGGTTTTGAGCAGTTCTTC

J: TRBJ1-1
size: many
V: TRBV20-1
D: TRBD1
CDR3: CSAAGTGHTEAFF
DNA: TGCAGTGCTGCCGGGACAGGGCACACTGAAGCTTTCTTT

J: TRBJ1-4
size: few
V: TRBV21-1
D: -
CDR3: CASSGPYRGKLFF
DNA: TGTGCCAGCAGCGGCCCTTATAGAGGGAAACTGTTTTTT

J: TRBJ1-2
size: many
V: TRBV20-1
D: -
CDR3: CSAKQDSMGGYTF
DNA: TGCAGTGCTAAACAGGATTCTATGGGTGGCTACACCTTC

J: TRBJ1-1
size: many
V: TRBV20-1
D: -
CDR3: CSARNAGRENTEAFF
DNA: TGCAGTGCTAGAAACGCCGGACGGGAGAACACTGAAGCTTTCTTT

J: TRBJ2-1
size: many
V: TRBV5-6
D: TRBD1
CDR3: CASSGTGGWNEQFF
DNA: TGTGCCAGCAGCGGGACAGGGGGCTGGAATGAGCAGTTCTTC

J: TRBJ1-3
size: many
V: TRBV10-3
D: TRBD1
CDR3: CAIRGDRGGNTIYF
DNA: TGTGCCATCAGAGGAGACAGGGGTGGAAACACCATATATTTT

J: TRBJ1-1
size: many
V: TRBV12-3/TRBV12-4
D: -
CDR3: CASSPPWLNTEAFF
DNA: TGTGCCAGCAGTCCCCCTTGGTTGAACACTGAAGCTTTCTTT

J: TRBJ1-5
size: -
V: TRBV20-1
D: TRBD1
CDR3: CSAGGDRDNQPQHF
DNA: TGCAGTGCTGGGGGGGACAGGGATAATCAGCCCCAGCATTTT

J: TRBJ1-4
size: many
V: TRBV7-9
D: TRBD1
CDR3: CASSLDRGNEKLFF
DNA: TGTGCCAGCAGCTTAGACAGGGGGAATGAAAAACTGTTTTTT

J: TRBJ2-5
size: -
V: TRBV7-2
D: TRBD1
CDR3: CASSFSRTGQETQYF
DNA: TGTGCCAGCAGCTTTTCCAGGACAGGCCAAGAGACCCAGTACTTC

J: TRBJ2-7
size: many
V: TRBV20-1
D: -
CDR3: CSAPPTPRTHNYEQYF
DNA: TGCAGTGCTCCACCGACACCTAGGACACATAACTACGAGCAGTACTTC